This TCR beta chain is from a study of blood T cell repertoires in COVID-19. Whole-study context: Sites across the United States, Italy and Spain contributed samples from acute and convalescent COVID-19.

Membership in each cohort depended on participant-reported clinical history. The CDR3 runs 13 residues. V lost 5 bases and J lost 6, with 11 bases in between. From germline, CDR1 is KGHDR and CDR2 SFDVKD. In the study's own analysis: Estimated nucleated cell counts came from reference gene primer amplification. Using immunoSEQ multiplex PCR, the repertoire was profiled, and TCRdb retains in-frame clones only, with some absent. For V, J and clone size, that table is used; D and trimming come from the DNA. The data show roughly 180,000 clones, with around four fifths seen just once and less than 4% held by the top ten.

Sequenced input: PBMCs or T cells enriched from blood (not recorded which). This sequence originates from a woman between 50 and 59 years old in a cohort exposed to, infected with or recovered from COVID-19 (not recorded which). The chain uses TRBV24-1 and TRBJ2-3; the D is unclear. CDR3 in DNA: TGTGCCACCAGTGCTCCTGCCAGGGATACGCAGTATTTT. The encoded protein is CATSAPARDTQYF.